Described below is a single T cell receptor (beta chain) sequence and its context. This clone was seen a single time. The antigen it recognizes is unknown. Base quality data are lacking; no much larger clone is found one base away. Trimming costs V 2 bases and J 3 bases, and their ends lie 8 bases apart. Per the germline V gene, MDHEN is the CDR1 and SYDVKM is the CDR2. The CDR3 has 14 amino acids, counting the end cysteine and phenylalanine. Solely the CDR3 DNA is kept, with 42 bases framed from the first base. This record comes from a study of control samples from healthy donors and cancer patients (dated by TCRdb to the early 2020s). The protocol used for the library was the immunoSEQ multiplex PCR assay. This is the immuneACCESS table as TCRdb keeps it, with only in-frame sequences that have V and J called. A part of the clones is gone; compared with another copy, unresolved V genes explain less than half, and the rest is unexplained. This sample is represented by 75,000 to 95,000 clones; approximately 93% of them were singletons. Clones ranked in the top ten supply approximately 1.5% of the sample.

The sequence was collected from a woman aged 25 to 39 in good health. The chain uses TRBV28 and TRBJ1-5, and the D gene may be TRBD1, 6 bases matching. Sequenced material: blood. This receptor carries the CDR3 CASSLGGPNQPQHF. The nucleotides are TGTGCCAGCAGTTTAGGGGGCCCCAATCAGCCCCAGCATTTT. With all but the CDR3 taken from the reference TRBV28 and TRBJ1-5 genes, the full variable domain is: DVKVTQSSRYLVKRTGEKVFLECVQDMDHENMFWYRQDPGLGLRLIYFSYDVKMKEKGDIPEGYSVSREKKERFSLILESASTNQTSMYLCASSLGGPNQPQHFGDGTRLSIL.